Listed below are T cell receptor beta chains from one sample, sequenced in a study of shared clonotypes between healthy human individuals. The repertoire was sequenced with immunoSEQ multiplex PCR; TCRdb's copy has only in-frame clones and lacks some. The data contain about 480,000 clones, roughly 85% of them singletons. The sequenced sample consisted of PBMCs. All receptors derive from a woman aged 40 to 50 in good health. Some clones in this sample may be carry-over from other donors' samples. The CDR3 runs from the conserved cysteine through the conserved F or W. Fields, in order: J gene, V gene, D gene, clone size, CDR3 protein, CDR3 DNA. The D gene is left open where the match is weak. Not every row has a clone size; where given, it reads once, few, many or a size class.

TRBJ1-1 TRBV5-1 TRBD1 few CASSLAGGLRQGGTEAFF TGCGCCAGCAGCTTGGCCGGCGGACTGAGACAGGGGGGCACTGAAGCTTTCTTT
TRBJ1-2 TRBV29-1 NA few CSVAESFYGYTF TGCAGCGTTGCAGAATCCTTCTATGGCTACACCTTC
TRBJ2-2 TRBV12-5 TRBD2 NA CASGYLAGGFTGELFF TGTGCTAGTGGTTATCTAGCGGGAGGATTCACCGGGGAGCTGTTTTTT
TRBJ2-5 TRBV28 NA NA CASSTLWGTKGRETQYF TGTGCCAGCAGCACCCTTTGGGGGACAAAAGGAAGAGAGACCCAGTACTTC
TRBJ1-5 TRBV9 NA few CASSVGDNQPQHF TGTGCCAGCAGCGTAGGTGATAATCAGCCCCAGCATTTT
TRBJ2-3 TRBV5-4 TRBD2 NA CASSVGLAVTDTQYF TGTGCCAGCAGTGTCGGACTAGCGGTCACAGATACGCAGTATTTT
TRBJ2-5 TRBV7-8 NA NA CASSLRRSQETQYF TGTGCCAGCAGCTTACGGCGGTCCCAAGAGACCCAGTACTTC
TRBJ1-2 TRBV19 TRBD1 NA CASRRQGAGYGYTF TGTGCCAGTAGGCGACAGGGGGCAGGCTATGGCTACACCTTC
TRBJ2-5 TRBV27 NA NA CASSPLVGSSQETQYF TGTGCCAGCAGTCCCCTAGTGGGTAGCAGCCAAGAGACCCAGTACTTC
TRBJ1-1 TRBV29-1 NA NA CSAAPVLNTEAFF TGCAGCGCCGCCCCGGTCTTGAACACTGAAGCTTTCTTT
TRBJ2-5 TRBV18 TRBD1 few CASSPLTGEETQYF TGTGCCAGCTCACCCTTGACAGGGGAGGAGACCCAGTACTTC
TRBJ1-5 TRBV27 TRBD1 few CASGTGIQPQHF TGTGCCAGCGGGACAGGGATTCAGCCCCAGCATTTT
TRBJ1-1 TRBV6-6 NA NA CASSYAGTNTEAFF TGTGCCAGCAGTTACGCGGGGACCAACACTGAAGCTTTCTTT
TRBJ2-7 TRBV28 NA NA CASSLFSGSYEQYF TGTGCCAGCAGTTTATTTTCCGGCTCCTACGAGCAGTACTTC
TRBJ2-1 TRBV12-5 NA NA CASGLVHGQPSHNEQFF TGTGCTAGTGGTTTGGTCCATGGACAACCTAGCCACAATGAGCAGTTCTTC
TRBJ1-1 TRBV6-6 NA NA CASSYSTANTEAFF TGTGCCAGCAGTTACTCGACAGCGAACACTGAAGCTTTCTTT
TRBJ2-5 TRBV28 TRBD2 NA CASLGASGGQGTQYF TGTGCCAGTCTAGGGGCTAGCGGGGGTCAGGGGACCCAGTACTTC
TRBJ2-7 TRBV11-2 TRBD1 NA CASSDRDRAYEQYF TGTGCCAGCAGCGACCGGGACAGGGCCTACGAGCAGTACTTC
TRBJ2-1 TRBV5-6 NA NA CASSWTRRDEQFF TGTGCCAGCAGCTGGACTCGGCGGGATGAGCAGTTCTTC
TRBJ2-3 TRBV18 TRBD2 NA CASSRLAGETDTQYF TGTGCCAGCTCACGACTAGCGGGAGAAACAGATACGCAGTATTTT
TRBJ2-6 TRBV7-3 TRBD2 NA CASSLVLAGVVGGSGANVLTF TGTGCCAGCAGCTTAGTACTAGCGGGAGTAGTTGGTGGGTCTGGGGCCAACGTCCTGACTTTC
TRBJ2-7 TRBV28 TRBD1 NA CASSSPGTGNYEQYF TGTGCCAGCAGTTCCCCCGGGACAGGGAACTACGAGCAGTACTTC
TRBJ2-5 TRBV5-1 NA NA CASSSVKETQYF TGCGCCAGCAGCTCGGTAAAAGAGACCCAGTACTTC
TRBJ2-2 TRBV2 NA NA CASGRSNTGELFF TGTGCCAGCGGCAGATCGAACACCGGGGAGCTGTTTTTT
TRBJ2-3 TRBV28 NA NA CASSWGSSTDTQYF TGTGCCAGCAGTTGGGGGTCTAGCACAGATACGCAGTATTTT
TRBJ2-1 TRBV2 NA NA CASSGDLSSYNEQFF TGTGCCAGCAGTGGGGACCTTAGCTCCTACAATGAGCAGTTCTTC
TRBJ1-1 TRBV7-2 NA NA CASSLGGRQKTEAFF TGTGCCAGCAGCTTAGGAGGCAGGCAAAAGACTGAAGCTTTCTTT
TRBJ2-6 TRBV18 NA NA CASSPGQGFSGANVLTF TGTGCCAGCTCACCAGGCCAGGGCTTCTCTGGGGCCAACGTCCTGACTTTC
TRBJ2-5 TRBV7-2 NA NA CASSLGGGAGQETQYF TGTGCCAGCAGCTTAGGAGGAGGGGCAGGACAAGAGACCCAGTACTTC
TRBJ1-2 TRBV28 NA NA CASSLEDYGYTF TGTGCCAGCAGTTTGGAAGACTATGGCTACACCTTC
TRBJ2-7 TRBV27 NA NA CASRDSPYEQYF TGTGCCAGTAGGGACTCCCCCTACGAGCAGTACTTC
TRBJ2-1 TRBV2 TRBD1 NA CASSRLGTAPSSYNEQFF TGTGCCAGCAGTCGTCTTGGGACAGCCCCGAGCTCCTACAATGAGCAGTTCTTC
TRBJ2-7 TRBV27 NA NA CASSSRPGPYEQYF TGTGCCAGCAGTTCGCGGCCGGGACCCTACGAGCAGTACTTC
TRBJ1-2 TRBV30 TRBD1 NA CACLPGQGADGYTF TGTGCCTGTCTTCCGGGACAGGGGGCGGATGGCTACACCTTC
TRBJ1-1 TRBV28 TRBD1 NA CASRQGAPTEAFF TGTGCCAGCAGGCAGGGGGCGCCCACTGAAGCTTTCTTT
TRBJ1-5 TRBV6-4 NA NA CASSEGVGNQPQHF TGTGCCAGCAGTGAGGGGGTTGGCAATCAGCCCCAGCATTTT
TRBJ2-7 TRBV7-3 TRBD1 once CASSLWQGAQYEQYF TGTGCCAGCAGCTTGTGGCAGGGGGCGCAGTACGAGCAGTACTTC
TRBJ2-3 TRBV7-9 TRBD2 NA CASSPPGGRNTDTQYF TGTGCCAGCAGCCCCCCCGGCGGGAGGAACACAGATACGCAGTATTTT
TRBJ1-5 TRBV27 NA NA CASSPRRQGNQPQHF TGTGCCAGCAGTCCTCGCAGGCAGGGGAATCAGCCCCAGCATTTT
TRBJ2-7 TRBV28 NA NA CASSLLAAAGRVF TGTGCCAGCAGTTTATTAGCAGCAGCCGGACGTGTTTTC
TRBJ2-3 TRBV19 NA NA CASSVREPADTQYF TGTGCCAGTAGTGTCAGGGAGCCCGCAGATACGCAGTATTTT
TRBJ1-3 TRBV11-2 NA once CASSQDRLGNTIYF TGTGCCAGCAGTCAAGACAGACTTGGAAACACCATATATTTT
TRBJ2-1 TRBV5-1 TRBD1 NA CASSSGFAGTGGYNEQFF TGCGCCAGCAGCTCGGGGTTCGCGGGGACAGGAGGATACAATGAGCAGTTCTTC
TRBJ2-1 TRBV19 TRBD2 NA CASSPPAQRGYNEQFF TGTGCCAGTAGTCCTCCCGCCCAGCGGGGGTACAATGAGCAGTTCTTC
TRBJ1-5 TRBV19 NA NA CASSIAVQPQHF TGTGCCAGTAGTATCGCGGTTCAGCCCCAGCATTTT
TRBJ2-1 TRBV5-1 TRBD2 NA CASSLAGTSGTDEQFF TGCGCCAGCAGCTTGGCTGGGACTAGCGGGACTGATGAGCAGTTCTTC
TRBJ1-5 TRBV18 TRBD1 NA CASSPRGQGAVGQPQHF TGTGCCAGCTCACCTCGAGGACAGGGGGCGGTGGGACAGCCCCAGCATTTT
TRBJ2-1 TRBV10-2 TRBD2 NA CASTGLAGTYNEQFF TGCGCCAGCACCGGACTAGCGGGGACCTACAATGAGCAGTTCTTC
TRBJ2-3 TRBV2 TRBD2 NA CASSWGLAGGADTQYF TGTGCCAGCAGTTGGGGCCTAGCGGGAGGGGCAGATACGCAGTATTTT
TRBJ1-4 TRBV5-4 NA NA CASSKDGPTNEKLFF TGTGCCAGCAGCAAGGACGGACCAACTAATGAAAAACTGTTTTTT
TRBJ1-3 TRBV5-1 NA NA CASSLDYSGNTIYF TGCGCCAGCAGCCTGGACTACTCTGGAAACACCATATATTTT